Following are 26 T cell receptor beta chains from one sample sequenced in a study of T cell clones after liver transplantation. Data came from immunoSEQ multiplex PCR; TCRdb stores just in-frame clones and leaves some out. The profile shows over 90,000 clones, roughly 80% of them singletons. This specimen consisted of CD4+ T cells from blood, obtained approximately 4 years after liver transplant. These receptors all stem from a human patient who received a liver transplant. Some T cells may possibly be graft donor cells.

The J gene is TRBJ1-4, the V gene TRBV4-3; D is ambiguous. The germline gives CDR1 LGHNA, CDR2 YSLEER. The ends were cut back, 1 base at V and 0 bases at J, with 6 bases in the middle. This CDR3 has 15 amino acids. The CDR3 coding sequence is TGCGCCAGCAGCCAAGCAGTTGCAACTAATGAAAAACTGTTTTTT. This codes for CASSQAVATNEKLFF.

This chain connects TRBV12-5 to TRBJ2-3; D is perhaps TRBD2 (5 bases). Germline-derived CDR1 and CDR2 are LGHNT and FRNRAP. V lost 7 bases and J 0 bases, leaving 14 bases between the germline ends. This CDR3 has 15 residues. The CDR3 spells CASAPRLASTDTQYF. Written as DNA, the CDR3 is TGTGCTAGTGCCCCTCGCCTAGCTAGCACAGATACGCAGTATTTT. The whole variable domain, filled in from reference TRBV12-5 and TRBJ2-3, reads DARVTQTPRHKVTEMGQEVTMRCQPILGHNTVFWYRQTMMQGLELLAYFRNRAPLDDSGMPKDRFSAEMPDATLATLKIQPSEPRDSAVYFCASAPRLASTDTQYFGPGTRLTVL.

The gene calls are TRBV6-1 and TRBJ2-3; D might be TRBD2 (6 bases). V was trimmed by 2 bases and J by 3 bases, leaving 12 bases between them. This CDR3 spans 15 amino acids. The germline V gene has CDR1 MNHNS and CDR2 SASEGT. The CDR3 loop is CASSERKGLTDTQYF. The DNA for the CDR3 is TGTGCCAGCAGTGAAAGGAAAGGACTAACAGATACGCAGTATTTT.

The chain couples TRBV6-5 to TRBJ1-3; D might be TRBD1 (5 bases). This CDR3 is 14 amino acids long. The V and J ends lost 2 bases and 4 bases respectively, with 9 bases between them. Germline values: CDR1 MNHEY, CDR2 SVGAGI. CDR3 sequence: CASSYRGEGNTIYF. In nucleotides, the CDR3 is TGTGCCAGCAGTTACCGGGGGGAAGGAAACACCATATATTTT.

V gene TRBV15 combines with J gene TRBJ2-7; D remains unclear. Germline V CDR1 and CDR2: LNHNV, YYDKDF (reference sequence). There are 15 residues in the CDR3. V was trimmed by 0 bases and J by 6 bases, leaving 15 bases between them. The CDR3 here is CATSRDYGKETEQYF. The CDR3 DNA follows: TGTGCCACCAGCAGAGATTACGGAAAGGAGACCGAGCAGTACTTC.

J is TRBJ2-7 and V is TRBV5-6, with D possibly matching TRBD1 (6 bases). The CDR3 has 12 residues. V was clipped by 4 bases and J by 6 bases, with 11 bases between them. The germline CDR1 and CDR2 sequences are SGHDT and YYEEEE. CDR3 in amino acids: CASSPQGREQYF. CDR3 nucleotide sequence: TGTGCCAGCAGCCCACAGGGTCGCGAGCAGTACTTC.

This clone was found a few times. This chain joins TRBV6-5 and TRBJ1-5; D is undetermined. The V end was cut by 0 bases, the J end by 3 bases, with 6 bases between. This CDR3 region has 14 residues. CDR1 and CDR2 (germline): MNHEY, SVGAGI. The CDR3 protein is CASSYSPINQPQHF. In DNA form, the CDR3 reads TGTGCCAGCAGTTACTCGCCGATCAATCAGCCCCAGCATTTT.

Comments on this clone: The same CDR3 also results from other DNA sequences found in this sample. This chain links TRBV7-9 with TRBJ1-1, with D possibly TRBD1 on 5 matching bases. Germline CDR1 is SEHNR and CDR2 is FQNEAQ (reference sequence). Trimming took 4 bases from V and 7 from J, leaving 7 bases between them. This CDR3 spans 11 amino acids. CDR3 amino acids: CASSSGGEAFF. The CDR3 bases are TGTGCCAGCAGCTCGGGGGGTGAAGCTTTCTTT.

The chain carries TRBV18 and TRBJ2-3; D ambiguous. Trimming shortened V by 2 bases and J by 0 bases, and 3 bases separated the two germline ends. This CDR3 has 13 amino acids. Germline assignment: CDR1 KGHSH and CDR2 LQKENI. The CDR3 nucleotides read TGTGCCAGCTCACCAGCTAGCACAGATACGCAGTATTTT. This encodes CASSPASTDTQYF.

J is TRBJ1-2 and V is TRBV5-1, with 10 bases fitting TRBD1. The CDR3 spans 16 residues. Germline V CDR1 and CDR2: SGHRS, YFSETQ. J lost 4 bases, V lost 4 bases, and 10 bases had no gene match. CDR3 nucleotides: TGCGCCAGCAGCATGACCCGGGACAGGGGACGCTATGGCTACACCTTC. Protein: CASSMTRDRGRYGYTF.

The chain has TRBV21-1 and TRBJ2-4. TRBV21-1 is deemed a pseudogene. This CDR3 comprises 18 residues. CDR3 DNA: TGTGCCAGCAGCAAAGAAGTTAACAGGGACTTAGCCAAAAACATTCAGTACTTC. This codes for CASSKEVNRDLAKNIQYF.

The J gene is TRBJ2-2, the V gene TRBV2; no clear D. V lost 5 bases, J lost 4 bases, and 5 bases lay in between. Germline V CDR1 and CDR2: SNHLY, FYNNEI. The CDR3 contains 12 residues. Here the CDR3 DNA reads TGTGCCAGCAGTTATGGCACCGGGGAGCTGTTTTTT. This encodes CASSYGTGELFF.

V gene TRBV7-9 combines with J gene TRBJ2-2, with D possibly being TRBD1 or TRBD2 (6 bases each). V was shortened by 5 bases and J by 5 bases, with 21 bases between the two germline ends. This CDR3 is 17 amino acids long. The germline V gene has CDR1 SEHNR and CDR2 FQNEAQ (reference sequence). CDR3 protein: CASSPQVGGKRTGELFF. DNA for the CDR3: TGTGCCAGCAGCCCCCAAGTAGGGGGGAAAAGGACCGGGGAGCTGTTTTTT.

This chain uses TRBV6-1 with TRBJ2-7; D is unclear. The germline V and J ends were trimmed by 2 bases and 2 bases, with 10 bases remaining between them. This CDR3 spans 14 amino acids. CDR1 is MNHNS and CDR2 is SASEGT in the germline V gene. The CDR3: CASSEPSSTYEQYF. The DNA for the CDR3 is TGTGCCAGCAGTGAACCCAGTTCAACCTACGAGCAGTACTTC.

This sequence joins TRBV5-1 and TRBJ1-1; no definite D call. The V and J ends lost 0 bases and 3 bases respectively, with 6 bases between them. CDR3 size: 13 residues. Germline V gives CDR1 SGHRS, CDR2 YFSETQ. The CDR3 DNA reads as TGCGCCAGCAGCTTGGCCCGGTACACTGAAGCTTTCTTT. This sequence encodes CASSLARYTEAFF.

The chain recombines TRBV15 with TRBJ2-3; D is uncertain. Trimming cost V 5 bases and J 6 bases, with 9 bases left between them. There are 12 residues in the CDR3. Looked up from germline, CDR1 is LNHNV and CDR2 is YYDKDF (reference sequence). CDR3 in amino acids: CATSGVGDTQYF. In nucleotides, the CDR3 is TGTGCCACCAGCGGGGTGGGGGATACGCAGTATTTT.

The J gene is TRBJ2-3, the V gene TRBV6-5; 8 nucleotides align to TRBD2. The length of the CDR3 is 14 residues. V lost 7 bases and J lost 4; bases outside the gene matches: 7. CDR1 is MNHEY and CDR2 is SVGAGI in the germline V gene. The CDR3 coding sequence is TGTGCCAGCATCACCGGGGGGGTCCCAGATACGCAGTATTTT. Translated, it gives CASITGGVPDTQYF.

The J gene is TRBJ2-7, the V gene TRBV6-5; D gene uncertain. V was trimmed by 8 bases and J by 2 bases, leaving 10 bases between them. CDR3 length equals 12 residues. In germline, CDR1 is MNHEY, CDR2 SVGAGI. The CDR3 DNA sequence: TGTGCCAGCTCCACGTCTCCCTACGAGCAGTACTTC. Its protein product is CASSTSPYEQYF.

The V call is TRBV10-2, the J call TRBJ2-2; D may match TRBD1 or TRBD2 (6 bases each). This CDR3 spans 13 amino acids. V was cut by 4 bases and J by 6 bases, with 9 bases left in between. The germline V gene encodes CDR1 WSHSY and CDR2 SAAADI. DNA for the CDR3: TGCGCCAGCAGTGGGGGGGCTGCCGGGGAGCTGTTTTTT. Protein sequence: CASSGGAAGELFF.

V gene TRBV27 combines with J gene TRBJ1-5, with 8 bases matching TRBD1. The length of the CDR3 is 14 residues. V shed 6 bases, J shed 3 bases, and the junction held 4 bases outside the gene matches. Germline CDR1 and CDR2: MNHEY and SMNVEV (reference sequence). In nucleotides, the CDR3 is TGTGCCAGCAGGGGACAGGAAGTCAATCAGCCCCAGCATTTT. It is translated as CASRGQEVNQPQHF.

The chain couples TRBV18 to TRBJ2-7; TRBD1 aligns across 11 bases. Germline loops: CDR1 KGHSH, CDR2 LQKENI. Unmatched junction bases numbered 5, after V lost 6 bases and J lost 7 bases. The CDR3 runs 13 residues. This CDR3 is CASSAGTGGEQYF. The CDR3 coding sequence is TGTGCCAGCTCGGCCGGGACAGGGGGTGAGCAGTACTTC.

With regard to this clone: The sample carries other DNA sequences with the same CDR3. The chain employs TRBV29-1 and TRBJ2-5, with D possibly matching TRBD1 (5 bases). CDR3 length equals 12 residues. V gave up 3 bases and J gave up 4 bases, with 9 bases separating them. Germline V CDR1 and CDR2: SQVTM, ANQGSEA. The CDR3 loop is CSVEPRVETQYF. The CDR3 DNA reads as TGCAGCGTTGAGCCCAGGGTAGAGACCCAGTACTTC.

The chain carries TRBV18 and TRBJ1-1, with a tentative D call TRBD1 (5 bases). The germline V gene has CDR1 KGHSH and CDR2 LQKENI. CDR3 length: 14 residues. V lost 3 bases and J lost 6, with 14 bases in between. The CDR3 DNA follows: TGTGCCAGCTCACCCTTGCCAGGGAGCGCTGAAGCTTTCTTT. It specifies CASSPLPGSAEAFF.

V and J are TRBV7-9 and TRBJ2-1; no definite D call. CDR1 and CDR2 from the germline V gene are SEHNR and FQNEAQ (reference sequence). This CDR3 is 11 amino acids long. Trimming took 5 bases from V and 13 from J, leaving 12 bases between them. The CDR3 nucleotides read TGTGCCAGCAGCCCAACTACCCATCAGTTCTTC. Residues: CASSPTTHQFF.

The CDR3 DNA sequence: TGCGCCAGCAGCTATCTAACAGGGGCGGTCACTGAAGCTTTCTTT. As protein: CASSYLTGAVTEAFF. The rearrangement links TRBV5-1 to TRBJ1-1, with 7 nucleotides matching TRBD1. This CDR3 contains 15 residues. V shed 3 bases and J 4 bases; nucleotides not matched to a gene: 9. Germline CDR1 is SGHRS and CDR2 is YFSETQ.

The chain employs TRBV7-2 and TRBJ2-6; D might be TRBD1 or TRBD2, each matching 5 bases. The ends were cut back, 9 bases at V and 1 base at J, with 16 bases in the middle. The CDR3 runs to 16 residues. The germline gives CDR1 SGHTA, CDR2 FQGNSA. The CDR3 reads CARRDRHPSGANVLTF. DNA for the CDR3: TGTGCCAGACGGGACCGACACCCTTCTGGGGCCAACGTCCTGACTTTC.